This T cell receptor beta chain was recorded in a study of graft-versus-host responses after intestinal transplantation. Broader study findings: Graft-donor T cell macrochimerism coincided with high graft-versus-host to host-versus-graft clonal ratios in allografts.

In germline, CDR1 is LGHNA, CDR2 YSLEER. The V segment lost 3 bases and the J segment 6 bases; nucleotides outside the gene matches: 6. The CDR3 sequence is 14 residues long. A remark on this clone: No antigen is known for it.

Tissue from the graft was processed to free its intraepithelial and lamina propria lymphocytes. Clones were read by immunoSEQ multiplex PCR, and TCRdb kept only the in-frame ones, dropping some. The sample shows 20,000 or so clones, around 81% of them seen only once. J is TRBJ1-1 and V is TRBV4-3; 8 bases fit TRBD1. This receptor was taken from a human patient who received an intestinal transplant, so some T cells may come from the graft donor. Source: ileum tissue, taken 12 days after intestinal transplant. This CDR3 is CASSQQTGVAEAFF. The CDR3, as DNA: TGCGCCAGCAGCCAGCAGACAGGGGTGGCTGAAGCTTTCTTT.